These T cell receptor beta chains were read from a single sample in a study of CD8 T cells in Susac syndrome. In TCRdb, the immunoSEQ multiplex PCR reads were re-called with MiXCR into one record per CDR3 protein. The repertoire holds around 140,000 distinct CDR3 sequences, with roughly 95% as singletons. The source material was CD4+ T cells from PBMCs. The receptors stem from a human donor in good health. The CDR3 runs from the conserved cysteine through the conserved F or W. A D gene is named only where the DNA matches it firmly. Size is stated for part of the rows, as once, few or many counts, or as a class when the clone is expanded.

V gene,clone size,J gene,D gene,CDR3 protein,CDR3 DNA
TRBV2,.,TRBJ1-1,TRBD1,CASSEATGRYTEAFF,TGTGCCAGCAGTGAAGCGACAGGGCGGTACACTGAAGCTTTCTTT
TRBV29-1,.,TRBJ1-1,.,CSVEVSPNTEAFF,TGCAGCGTTGAAGTTTCCCCGAACACTGAAGCTTTCTTT
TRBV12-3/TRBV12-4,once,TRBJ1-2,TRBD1,CASRNRGGYTF,TGTGCCAGCAGGAACAGGGGTGGCTACACCTTC
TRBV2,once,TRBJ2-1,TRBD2,CASSEEGLAGHEQFF,TGTGCCAGCAGTGAAGAGGGACTAGCGGGACATGAGCAGTTCTTC
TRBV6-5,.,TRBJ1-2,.,CASRRGRPDGYTF,TGTGCCAGCAGGAGGGGCAGGCCTGATGGCTACACCTTC
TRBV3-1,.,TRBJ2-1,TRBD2,CASSPSAGGSNEQFF,TGTGCCAGCAGCCCGAGCGCGGGAGGTAGCAATGAGCAGTTCTTC
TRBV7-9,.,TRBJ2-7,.,CASSLRDTYEQYF,TGTGCCAGCAGCTTGAGGGACACCTACGAGCAGTACTTC
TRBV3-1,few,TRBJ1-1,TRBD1,CASSQGQQNTEAFF,TGTGCCAGCAGCCAGGGACAGCAGAACACTGAAGCTTTCTTT
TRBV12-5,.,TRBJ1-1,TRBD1,CASGLDLGAPQGVFF,TGTGCTAGTGGTTTGGATTTGGGGGCACCCCAGGGGGTTTTCTTT
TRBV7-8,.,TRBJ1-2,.,CASSLRQSYYGYTF,TGTGCCAGCAGCTTGCGGCAGAGCTACTATGGCTACACCTTC
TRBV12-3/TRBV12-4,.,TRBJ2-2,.,CASSLNKNTGELFF,TGTGCCAGCAGTTTGAATAAGAACACCGGGGAGCTGTTTTTT
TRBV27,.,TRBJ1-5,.,CASSSRVGPRGNQPQHF,TGTGCCAGCAGTTCCCGGGTAGGCCCGAGGGGCAATCAGCCCCAGCATTTT
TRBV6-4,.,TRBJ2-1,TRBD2,CASSVAGGRNEQFF,TGTGCCAGCAGTGTAGCGGGAGGGCGTAATGAGCAGTTCTTC
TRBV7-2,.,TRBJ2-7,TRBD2,CASSLNSGLVISEQYF,TGTGCCAGCAGCTTAAATTCGGGACTAGTAATCTCCGAGCAGTACTTC
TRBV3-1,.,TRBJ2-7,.,CASSQHSGLGVNEQYF,TGTGCCAGCAGCCAACACAGCGGGTTGGGAGTGAACGAGCAGTACTTC
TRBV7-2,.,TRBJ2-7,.,CASSLQGEQYF,TGTGCCAGCAGCTTACAGGGCGAGCAGTACTTC
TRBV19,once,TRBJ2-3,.,CASSGPRGSDTQYF,TGTGCCAGCTCGGGGCCACGGGGCAGTGATACGCAGTATTTT
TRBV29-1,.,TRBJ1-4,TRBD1,CSVGQGTTNEKLFF,TGCAGCGTTGGACAGGGAACAACTAATGAAAAACTGTTTTTT
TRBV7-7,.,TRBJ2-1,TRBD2,CASRPLSGSSYNEQFF,TGTGCTAGCAGACCTCTTAGCGGGAGCTCCTACAATGAGCAGTTCTTC
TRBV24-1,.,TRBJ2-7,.,CATSDHQGGRGYEQYF,TGTGCCACCAGTGACCACCAAGGCGGACGAGGGTACGAGCAGTACTTC
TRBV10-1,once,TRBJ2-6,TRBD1,CASSPGQGRTGANVLTF,TGCGCCAGCAGTCCGGGACAGGGACGGACGGGGGCCAACGTCCTGACTTTC
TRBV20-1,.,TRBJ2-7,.,CSATVNEQYF,TGCAGTGCTACTGTGAACGAGCAGTACTTC
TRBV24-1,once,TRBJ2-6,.,CATSDPGGGQWANVLTF,TGTGCCACCAGTGATCCAGGCGGGGGCCAGTGGGCCAACGTCCTGACTTTC
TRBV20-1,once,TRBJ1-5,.,CSASPRLGNQPQHF,TGCAGTGCTAGTCCTCGGTTGGGCAATCAGCCCCAGCATTTT
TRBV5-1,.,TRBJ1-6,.,CASRFGERDSPLHF,TGCGCCAGCAGATTTGGGGAACGAGATTCACCCCTCCACTTT
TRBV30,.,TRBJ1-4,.,CAWSSYSIRALDEKLFF,TGTGCCTGGAGTTCTTATTCGATCCGGGCCCTAGATGAAAAACTGTTTTTT
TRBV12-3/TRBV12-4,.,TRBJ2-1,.,CASSLAGGDDSYNEQFF,TGTGCCAGCAGTTTAGCGGGGGGCGACGACTCCTACAATGAGCAGTTCTTC
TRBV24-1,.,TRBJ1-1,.,CATSDHGNTEAFF,TGTGCCACCAGTGACCACGGTAACACTGAAGCTTTCTTT
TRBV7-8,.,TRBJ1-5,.,CASSPRWGNNQPQHF,TGTGCCAGCAGCCCCCGATGGGGAAATAATCAGCCCCAGCATTTT
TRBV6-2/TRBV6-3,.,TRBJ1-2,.,CASSRGGGGDYGYTF,TGTGCCAGCAGCCGCGGTGGAGGGGGAGACTATGGCTACACCTTC
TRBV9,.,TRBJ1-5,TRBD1,CASSYTGESNQPQHF,TGTGCCAGCAGCTACACAGGGGAAAGCAATCAGCCCCAGCATTTT
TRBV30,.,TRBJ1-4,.,CAWRTVQGSNEKLFF,TGTGCCTGGAGAACAGTACAGGGCTCCAATGAAAAACTGTTTTTT
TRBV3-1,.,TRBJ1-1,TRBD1,CASSSGQGETEAFF,TGTGCCAGCAGCTCGGGACAGGGTGAAACTGAAGCTTTCTTT
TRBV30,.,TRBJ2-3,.,CAWSVKAGLDTQYF,TGTGCCTGGAGTGTAAAGGCAGGGCTAGATACGCAGTATTTT
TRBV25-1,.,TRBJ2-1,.,CASSDHPDSPLYNEQFF,TGTGCCAGCAGTGATCACCCGGACTCCCCCCTATACAATGAGCAGTTCTTC
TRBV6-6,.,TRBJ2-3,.,CASSFADSTDTQYF,TGTGCCAGCAGTTTCGCGGACAGCACAGATACGCAGTATTTT
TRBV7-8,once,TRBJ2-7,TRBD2,CASSLGTSYGEQYF,TGTGCCAGCAGCCTCGGGACTAGTTATGGCGAGCAGTACTTC
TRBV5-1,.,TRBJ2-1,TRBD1,CASAAGPGQGIGNEQFF,TGCGCCAGCGCCGCCGGGCCCGGACAGGGGATTGGCAATGAGCAGTTCTTC
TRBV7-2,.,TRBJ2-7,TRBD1,CASFRGQGNEQYF,TGTGCCAGCTTCAGGGGACAGGGGAACGAGCAGTACTTC
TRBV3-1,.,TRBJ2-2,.,CASSQDAGGELFF,TGTGCCAGCAGCCAAGATGCGGGCGGGGAGCTGTTTTTT
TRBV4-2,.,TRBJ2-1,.,CASTNQVGVAYNEQFF,TGTGCCAGCACCAACCAAGTGGGGGTCGCCTACAATGAGCAGTTCTTC
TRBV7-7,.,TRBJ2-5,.,CASSLGKGETQYF,TGTGCTAGCAGCTTAGGAAAGGGAGAGACCCAGTACTTC
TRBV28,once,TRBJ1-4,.,CASRLMGEKLFF,TGTGCCAGCAGACTTATGGGCGAAAAACTGTTTTTT
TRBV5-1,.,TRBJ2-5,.,CASSLTSERVQETQYF,TGCGCCAGCAGCTTGACGAGTGAGCGGGTCCAAGAGACCCAGTACTTC
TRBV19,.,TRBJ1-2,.,CASSSIGRGYTF,TGTGCCAGTAGTTCCATCGGACGGGGCTACACCTTC
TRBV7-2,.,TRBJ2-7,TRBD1,CASSWGQGAYEQYF,TGTGCCAGCAGCTGGGGACAGGGGGCTTACGAGCAGTACTTC
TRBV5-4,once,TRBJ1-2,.,CASSSRARRGYGYTF,TGTGCCAGCAGCTCCCGGGCCCGGCGGGGCTATGGCTACACCTTC
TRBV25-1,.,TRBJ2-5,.,CASSESTQETQYF,TGTGCCAGCAGTGAGTCCACCCAAGAGACCCAGTACTTC